Following are 6 T cell receptor beta chains from one sample sequenced in a study of CD8+CD57+ T cells in acquired aplastic anemia. Using genomic DNA as the template, TCR beta VDJ and CDR3 profiling was carried out. TCRdb independently ran MiXCR on the reads; one entry per CDR3 protein. Found here are some 64,000 distinct CDR3 sequences, around 55% of them singletons; the top ten hold 2% to 3%. Sequencing was done on a sample of sorted CD4+, CD8+, or CD8+CD57+ T cells (not recorded which) from PBMCs. These receptor sequences come from a human donor in good health, serving as a control.

This clonotype is deemed medium-sized. V is TRBV29-1 and J is TRBJ2-7; 9 nucleotides line up with TRBD2. This CDR3 spans 16 amino acids. Looked up from germline, CDR1 is SQVTM and CDR2 is ANQGSEA. Trimming took 4 bases from V and 6 from J; bases not matched to a gene: 16. The CDR3 reads CSVGSRAGGPFGEQYF. The DNA of the CDR3 is TGCAGCGTTGGAAGTAGGGCGGGAGGGCCTTTCGGCGAGCAGTACTTC.

Worth noting for this clonotype: A single base separates this from a much larger clone, so it may be a read error. This CDR3 is missing its conserved last phenylalanine or tryptophan, likely due to a read error. The genes are TRBV3-1 and TRBJ1-3; perhaps TRBD1 as D (5 bases). There are 15 residues in the CDR3. V was clipped by 0 bases and J by 5 bases, with 11 bases between them. Germline V gene sequence: CDR1 LGHDT, CDR2 YNNKEL (reference sequence). The CDR3 sequence: CASSQDARERNTIYL. The CDR3 coding sequence is TGTGCCAGCAGCCAAGACGCCAGGGAGAGAAACACCATATATCTT.

Ten or more counts support this clonotype. The chain carries TRBV12-3 or TRBV12-4 and TRBJ2-7; 12 nucleotides line up with TRBD2. After removal of 3 bases from V and 5 bases from J, the junction contained 2 bases not matched to a gene. This CDR3 has 14 residues. The CDR3 region is CASSLTSGRHEQYF. The CDR3 coding sequence is TGTGCCAGCAGTTTGACTAGCGGGAGACACGAGCAGTACTTC.

The chain is built from TRBV19 and TRBJ1-5, with 8 bases that match TRBD1. V lost 5 bases, J lost 1 base, and 7 bases stayed unmatched. The CDR3 extends over 16 amino acids. Germline loops: CDR1 LNHDA, CDR2 SQIVND (reference sequence). CDR3 loop: CASSDRGKGSNQPQHF. In DNA, the CDR3 is TGTGCCAGTAGTGACAGGGGAAAGGGAAGCAATCAGCCCCAGCATTTT.

This rearrangement joins TRBV10-3 to TRBJ1-1; D remains ambiguous. V was trimmed by 0 bases and J by 0 bases, leaving 8 bases between them. This CDR3 has 15 amino acids. Germline CDR1 is ENHRY and CDR2 is SYGVKD. CDR3 DNA: TGTGCCATCAGTGAGTCCCAGGATCTGAACACTGAAGCTTTCTTT. This sequence encodes CAISESQDLNTEAFF.

V is TRBV7-6 and J is TRBJ1-6; D gene ambiguous. V lost 4 bases and J lost 5, with 9 bases in between. CDR3 size: 14 residues. Looked up from germline, CDR1 is SGHVS and CDR2 is FNYEAQ. CDR3 coding DNA: TGTGCCAGCAGCTCTCCGGGCGATAATTCACCCCTCCACTTT. It codes for CASSSPGDNSPLHF.